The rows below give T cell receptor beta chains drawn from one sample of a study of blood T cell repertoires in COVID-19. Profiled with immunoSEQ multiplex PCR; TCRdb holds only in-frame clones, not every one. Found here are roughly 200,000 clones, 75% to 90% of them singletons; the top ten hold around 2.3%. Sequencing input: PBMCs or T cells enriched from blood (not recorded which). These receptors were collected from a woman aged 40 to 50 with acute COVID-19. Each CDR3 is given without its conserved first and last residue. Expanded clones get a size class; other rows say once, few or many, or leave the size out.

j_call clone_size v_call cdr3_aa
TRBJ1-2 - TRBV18 ASSPLKDRANYGYT
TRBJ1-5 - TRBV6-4 ASTERTVNQPQH
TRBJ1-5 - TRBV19 ASTPLGPYGRGVFGNQPQH
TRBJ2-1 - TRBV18 ASSPPSGGTYNEQF
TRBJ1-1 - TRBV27 ASNTYRGNTEAF
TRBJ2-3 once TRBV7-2 ASSLRTSGITDTQY
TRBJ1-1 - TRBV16 ASSPSPFMNTEAF
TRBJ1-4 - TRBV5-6 ASSSGGDGEKLF
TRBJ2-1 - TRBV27 ASRIAGGAYNEQF
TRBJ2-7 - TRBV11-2 ASSLVFGASDEQY
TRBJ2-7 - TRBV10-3 AIRAGGGQSYEQY
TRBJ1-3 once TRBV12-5 ASGSTDSSSGNTIY
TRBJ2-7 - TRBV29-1 SVGDGQGSYEQY
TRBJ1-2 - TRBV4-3 ASSQAGIGGYT
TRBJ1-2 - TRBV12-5 ASGLVLAEGPYGYT
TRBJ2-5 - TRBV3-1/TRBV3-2 ASSHSSGGAETQY
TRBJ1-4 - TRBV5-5 ASSSQGQGALQEKLF
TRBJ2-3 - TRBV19 ASRAGGPTDTQY
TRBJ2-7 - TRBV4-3 ASSQLPTGGEQY
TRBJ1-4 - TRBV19 ASSPGQGSVYEKLF
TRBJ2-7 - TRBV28 ASSLTPDRVGYEQY
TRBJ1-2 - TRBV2 ASSAVTGELGYGYT
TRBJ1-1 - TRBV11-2 ASSFRAPGGNTEAF
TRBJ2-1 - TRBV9 ASSVGAGYYNEQF
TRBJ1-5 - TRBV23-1 ASSQSIGDSRDQPQH
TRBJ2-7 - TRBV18 ASSPASGGAGEQY